This T cell receptor (beta chain) was recovered during a study of T-cell memory formation after mild COVID-19. Overall study: Largely donor-specific sequence clusters came from two donors.

This CDR3 region has 15 residues. Germline V lookup: CDR1 SGHTA, CDR2 FQGTGA. V was shortened by 5 bases and J by 5 bases, with 17 bases between the two germline ends. 5'RACE primed at constant segments yielded TCR alpha and TCR beta cDNA libraries bearing sample barcodes and UMIs. MiXCR, run by TCRdb on the 5' RACE reads, gives a single entry per CDR3 protein. The data show some 200,000 distinct CDR3 sequences, with 20% to 25% seen just once and about 23% held by the top ten. The sequencing input was PBMCs or a T cell subset sorted from them (not recorded which). This clonotype was sampled from an adult woman who had mild COVID-19 (a few samples of this study predate the infection). Cell type and time point are not known. This sequence joins TRBV7-3 and TRBJ2-3; D may correspond to TRBD1 or TRBD2 (5 bases each). CDR3 DNA: TGTGCCAGCAGCGATACCGGGACCTTAGGAGATACGCAGTATTTT. It specifies CASSDTGTLGDTQYF.